Sequencing of this T cell receptor beta chain was carried out in a study of blood T cells in healthy people across ages. Study observations and caveats: Per million T cells, TCR beta diversity dropped roughly linearly as age increased.

Germline loops: CDR1 SGHRS, CDR2 YFSETQ. Trimming left V 4 bases short and J 2 bases short, with 11 bases between. CDR3 length: 14 amino acids. Primers used in a second PCR of about 7 to 11 cycles were a sample-barcoded 5' primer and a J-beta primer mix. With 12 random nucleotides, a template-switch adaptor tagged each individual cDNA molecule. All samples yielded 2.5 million or more CDR3-containing paired-end reads. TCRdb re-called the 5' RACE reads with MiXCR, one entry per CDR3 protein. The repertoire holds 920,000 or so distinct CDR3 sequences, over 35% seen once, with 18% in the top ten. In regard to this clonotype: The antigen is undetermined.

Extractions gave at least 6 micrograms of total RNA per sample. The TCR originated in a woman aged 55-69 years in good health. What was sequenced was blood. V usage is TRBV5-1 and J usage is TRBJ2-3; tentatively, D is TRBD1 (5 bases). The CDR3 region is CASSVGHNTDTQYF. DNA of the CDR3: TGCGCCAGCAGCGTGGGGCACAACACAGATACGCAGTATTTT. The variable domain in full, completed from reference TRBV5-1 and TRBJ2-3, reads KAGVTQTPRYLIKTRGQQVTLSCSPISGHRSVSWYQQTPGQGLQFLFEYFSETQRNKGNFPGRFSGRQFSNSRSEMNVSTLELGDSALYLCASSVGHNTDTQYFGPGTRLTVL.